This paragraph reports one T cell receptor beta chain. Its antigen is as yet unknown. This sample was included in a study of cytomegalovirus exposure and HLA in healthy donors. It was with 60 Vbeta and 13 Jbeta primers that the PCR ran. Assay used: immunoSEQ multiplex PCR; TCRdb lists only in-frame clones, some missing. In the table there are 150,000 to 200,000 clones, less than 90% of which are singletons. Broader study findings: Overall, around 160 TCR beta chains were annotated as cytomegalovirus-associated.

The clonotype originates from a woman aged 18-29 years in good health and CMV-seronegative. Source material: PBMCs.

DNA of the CDR3: TGTGCCAGCAGCCCCAGGGGGCCCATTGGATATAATGAAAAACTGTTTTTT. It translates to CASSPRGPIGYNEKLFF. This chain joins TRBV5-8 and TRBJ1-4; 8 bases match TRBD1. Looked up from germline, CDR1 is SGHTS and CDR2 is YDEGEE. The V gene end was trimmed by 4 bases and the J gene end by 4 bases; junction bases not matched to a gene: 12. The CDR3 sequence is 17 residues long.